A single sample is the source of the 32 T cell receptor beta chains below, sequenced in a study of Graves' ophthalmopathy and Graves' hyperthyroidism. The TCR beta CDR3 regions underwent amplification from RNA transcripts. A first-round RT-PCR used HTBI primers, followed by a second-round multiplex PCR. TCRdb fed the multiplex PCR reads into MiXCR, producing one record per CDR3 protein. This sample yields around 670,000 distinct CDR3 sequences, of which roughly two fifths are seen a single time; roughly 45% belongs to the top ten. Sequencing was carried out using peripheral blood. The receptors originated from an adult man with Graves' ophthalmopathy.

The CDR3 region is CASSLSARPKHYGYTF. The DNA of the CDR3 is TGTGCCAGCAGCTTATCGGCCCGACCGAAACACTATGGCTACACCTTC. V and J are TRBV7-2 and TRBJ1-2; no reliable D call. The CDR3 is 16 amino acids. Germline loops: CDR1 SGHTA, CDR2 FQGNSA. V dropped 2 bases and J dropped 3 bases, with 16 bases sitting between them.

CDR3 nucleotide sequence: TGTGCCAGTAGTATAAGGAGCTCTGGAAACACCATATATTTT. Protein product: CASSIRSSGNTIYF. V gene TRBV19 combines with J gene TRBJ1-3, with no clear D. V lost 2 bases and J lost 0, with 5 bases in between. The CDR3 is 14 residues long. Germline assignment: CDR1 LNHDA and CDR2 SQIVND (reference sequence).

This clonotype has ten or more counts. The chain employs TRBV12-3 or TRBV12-4 and TRBJ1-6; 7 bases match TRBD1. Trimming removed 7 bases from V and 7 bases from J; junction bases left unmatched: 10. This CDR3 has 15 amino acids. This CDR3 reads CASTLGQKNNSPLHF. The CDR3 DNA sequence: TGTGCCAGCACCCTGGGACAGAAAAACAATTCACCCCTCCACTTT.

Many counts were recorded for this clonotype. The V call is TRBV15, the J call TRBJ1-2; 9 positions match TRBD1. This CDR3 contains 15 residues. CDR1 and CDR2 (germline): LNHNV, YYDKDF (reference sequence). V trimming: 0 bases; J trimming: 8 bases; junction bases outside the gene matches: 7. CDR3 nucleotides: TGTGCCACCAGCAGAGATCTGACAGGGGGTACCGGCTACACCTTC. Translated, it gives CATSRDLTGGTGYTF.

This clonotype was seen a few times. The chain employs TRBV19 and TRBJ1-4; 7 bases line up with TRBD1. Unmatched junction bases numbered 5, after V lost 7 bases and J lost 0 bases. From germline, CDR1 is LNHDA and CDR2 SQIVND (reference sequence). CDR3 size: 15 residues. The CDR3 bases are TGTGCCAGTACCGGGACAGACGCAACTAATGAAAAACTGTTTTTT. Translation: CASTGTDATNEKLFF.

The chain combines TRBV7-9 with TRBJ2-5; no firm D call. The V end lost 3 bases, the J end lost 4 bases, and 9 bases lay between the germline ends. The CDR3 has 13 residues. CDR1 is SEHNR, CDR2 FQNEAQ, per germline (reference sequence). In DNA form, the CDR3 reads TGTGCCAGCAGCTTGGATTTCGGAGAGACCCAGTACTTC. Protein product: CASSLDFGETQYF.

In its sample, this clonotype was seen a few times. The chain couples TRBV7-9 to TRBJ2-5, with D possibly matching TRBD2 (6 bases). V dropped 3 bases and J dropped 3 bases, with 11 bases sitting between them. CDR1 is SEHNR, CDR2 FQNEAQ, per germline (reference sequence). This CDR3 region has 14 residues. The CDR3 is CASSLAGPEETQYF. The CDR3 nucleotides are TGTGCCAGCAGCTTGGCGGGGCCGGAAGAGACCCAGTACTTC.

This chain joins TRBV7-3 and TRBJ2-2, with TRBD2 matching over 10 bases. V shed 5 bases and J 0 bases; nucleotides not matched to a gene: 3. The CDR3 contains 16 residues. Germline values: CDR1 SGHTA, CDR2 FQGTGA. DNA for the CDR3: TGTGCCAGCAGCACTAGCGGGAATACGAACACCGGGGAGCTGTTTTTT. Translated: CASSTSGNTNTGELFF. The whole variable domain, filled in from reference TRBV7-3 and TRBJ2-2, reads GAGVSQTPSNKVTEKGKYVELRCDPISGHTALYWYRQSLGQGPEFLIYFQGTGAADDSGLPNDRFFAVRPEGSVSTLKIQRTERGDSAVYLCASSTSGNTNTGELFFGEGSRLTVL.

The rearrangement uses TRBV15 and TRBJ1-1; D not resolved. There are 14 residues in the CDR3. From germline, CDR1 is LNHNV and CDR2 YYDKDF (reference sequence). Trimming took off 10 bases at V and 0 bases at J, with 15 bases between the two ends. CDR3 nucleotides: TGTGCCAGCAATATTTGGCGCATGAACACTGAAGCTTTCTTT. Translation gives CASNIWRMNTEAFF.

The V and J genes are TRBV20-1 and TRBJ1-2; TRBD1 matches 8 bases. This CDR3 comprises 16 residues. V trimming: 0 bases; J trimming: 8 bases; junction bases outside the gene matches: 14. CDR1 is DFQATT and CDR2 is SNEGSKA in the germline V gene (reference sequence). DNA of the CDR3: TGCAGTGCTAGAGAATTAAGGACAGGGCTCAACTTAGGCTACACCTTC. It yields the protein CSARELRTGLNLGYTF.

The sample holds many counts of this clonotype. The rearrangement links TRBV2 to TRBJ1-3; 7 bases line up with TRBD1. Trimming removed 6 bases from V and 6 bases from J; junction bases left unmatched: 8. CDR3 size: 14 residues. CDR1 is SNHLY, CDR2 FYNNEI, per germline. Here the CDR3 reads CASRNRGQANTIYF. In DNA, the CDR3 is TGTGCCAGCAGGAACAGGGGCCAGGCAAACACCATATATTTT.

This clonotype has ten or more counts. V usage is TRBV5-1 and J usage is TRBJ2-7; D remains ambiguous. The CDR3 runs 13 residues. Germline-derived CDR1 and CDR2 are SGHRS and YFSETQ. Trimming took off 0 bases at V and 3 bases at J, with 7 bases between the two ends. The CDR3 here is CASSLVQSYEQYF. In DNA, the CDR3 is TGCGCCAGCAGCTTGGTCCAGAGCTACGAGCAGTACTTC.

This clonotype was recorded many times. CDR3 region: CASSLGHGSTEAFF. As DNA, the CDR3 is TGTGCCAGCAGTCTGGGGCACGGGAGCACTGAAGCTTTCTTT. The V and J genes are TRBV12-3 or TRBV12-4 and TRBJ1-1, with a tentative D call TRBD1 (5 bases). V was clipped by 5 bases and J by 4 bases, with 14 bases between them. The CDR3 sequence is 14 residues long.

Regarding this clonotype: The CDR3 end shows no conserved phenylalanine or tryptophan, and so a read error is likely. The V call is TRBV7-2, the J call TRBJ1-2, with a tentative D call TRBD1 (5 bases). The CDR3 length is 13 residues. Germline loops: CDR1 SGHTA, CDR2 FQGNSA. The ends were cut back, 3 bases at V and 6 bases at J, with 11 bases in the middle. CDR3 DNA: TGTGCCAGCAGCTTTCCAGGGAAGCATGGCTACACCCTC. Residues: CASSFPGKHGYTL.

V usage is TRBV29-1 and J usage is TRBJ2-1; 10 positions agree with TRBD1. The J call may be mistaken, given a closer DNA end match to TRBJ2-7. This CDR3 has 12 amino acids. CDR1 SQVTM and CDR2 ANQGSEA come from the germline V gene. The CDR3 region is CSAWDRGDEQYF. The CDR3 coding sequence is TGCAGCGCGTGGGACAGGGGAGACGAGCAGTACTTC.

The chain recombines TRBV20-1 with TRBJ2-7; no definite D call. The V end was cut by 5 bases, the J end by 7 bases, with 15 bases between. The germline V gene has CDR1 DFQATT and CDR2 SNEGSKA (reference sequence). The length of the CDR3 is 12 residues. The CDR3 region has the DNA TGCAGTGCTGAACTCATTCCCGGGGAGCAGTACTTC. Its translation: CSAELIPGEQYF.

The rearrangement joins TRBV20-1 to TRBJ1-4, with 9 bases identical to TRBD1. V lost 5 bases, J lost 8 bases, and 12 bases stayed unmatched. Germline CDR1 is DFQATT and CDR2 is SNEGSKA (reference sequence). The CDR3 consists of 15 residues. The CDR3 reads CSAGGGDREREKLFF. The DNA for the CDR3 is TGCAGTGCTGGGGGCGGGGACAGGGAACGAGAAAAACTGTTTTTT.

Of note for this clonotype: A much larger clone lies a single base off, so this may be a read error. The chain carries TRBV7-2 and TRBJ1-1; perhaps TRBD1 as D (5 bases). The CDR3 length is 16 residues. Trimming cost V 5 bases and J 2 bases, with 18 bases left between them. Germline values: CDR1 SGHTA, CDR2 FQGNSA. The CDR3 is CASSVPQRGKNTEAFF. The CDR3 region has the DNA TGTGCCAGCAGCGTACCCCAGCGGGGCAAAAACACTGAAGCTTTCTTT.

This clonotype showed up just a few times. V gene TRBV10-3 combines with J gene TRBJ1-2, with 7 positions matching TRBD1. Germline assignment: CDR1 ENHRY and CDR2 SYGVKD. J was trimmed by 8 bases and V by 10 bases; bases with no gene match: 16. CDR3 length: 14 residues. CDR3 DNA sequence: TGTGCCAGCAGCGCAGGACAGACAGGGAACGGCTACACCTTC. Translating gives CASSAGQTGNGYTF.

The V gene is TRBV10-3, the J gene TRBJ1-2; D possibly corresponds to TRBD1 (5 bases). V lost 6 bases and J lost 0, with 14 bases in between. Germline V CDR1 and CDR2: ENHRY, SYGVKD. The CDR3 runs to 15 residues. The CDR3 region is CAISDMGGPNYGYTF. Written as DNA, the CDR3 is TGTGCCATCAGCGACATGGGGGGACCTAACTATGGCTACACCTTC.

The chain is built from TRBV20-1 and TRBJ2-7, with 10 bases fitting TRBD2. This CDR3 is built from 14 residues. The germline V gene encodes CDR1 DFQATT and CDR2 SNEGSKA (reference sequence). The trim removed 5 bases at V and 1 base at J, leaving 5 bases unmatched. CDR3 in DNA: TGCAGTGCTTCTAGCGGGAGTGCTTCCTACGAGCAGTACTTC. This codes for CSASSGSASYEQYF.

This clonotype was counted ten times or more. J is TRBJ1-1 and V is TRBV5-8; D gene ambiguous. V was shortened by 2 bases and J by 0 bases, with 8 bases between the two germline ends. The CDR3 covers 14 residues. The germline CDR1 and CDR2 sequences are SGHTS and YDEGEE. In nucleotides, the CDR3 is TGTGCCAGCAGCTTTCTGGGCATGAACACTGAAGCTTTCTTT. Translated, it gives CASSFLGMNTEAFF.

In the case of this clonotype: The conserved final phenylalanine or tryptophan is absent from the CDR3, which likely points to a read error. The chain couples TRBV7-2 to TRBJ2-7, with 8 bases matching TRBD1. The CDR3 runs to 14 residues. Germline CDR1 reads SGHTA; CDR2 reads FQGNSA. The trim removed 3 bases at V and 2 bases at J, leaving 3 bases unmatched. CDR3 sequence: CASSFSRGPYEQYC. The CDR3 nucleotides are TGTGCCAGCAGCTTTAGCAGGGGGCCCTACGAGCAGTACTGC.

This clonotype was counted ten times or more. This chain joins TRBV29-1 and TRBJ1-1; D is uncertain. The CDR3 runs 12 residues. Between the trimmed V and J ends, which lost 4 bases and 1 base, there was a span of 7 bases. Germline values: CDR1 SQVTM, CDR2 ANQGSEA. CDR3 nucleotides: TGCAGCGTTGCATGGTGGAACACTGAAGCTTTCTTT. Amino acid sequence: CSVAWWNTEAFF. The entire variable domain, with the rest obtained from reference TRBV29-1 and TRBJ1-1, is as follows: SAVISQKPSRDICQRGTSLTIQCQVDSQVTMMFWYRQQPGQSLTLIATANQGSEATYESGFVIDKFPISRPNLTFSTLTVSNMSPEDSSIYLCSVAWWNTEAFFGQGTRLTVV.

Many counts were recorded for this clonotype. The V call is TRBV7-9, the J call TRBJ1-2; the match to TRBD1 covers 7 bases. V gave up 9 bases and J gave up 4 bases; unmatched junction bases: 11. Germline CDR1 SEHNR, CDR2 FQNEAQ (reference sequence). The CDR3 is made up of 14 amino acids. The CDR3 nucleotides read TGTGCCAGTATTCAGACAGGGAGACCCTATGGCTACACCTTC. It is translated as CASIQTGRPYGYTF. Full variable domain (missing parts from reference TRBV7-9 and TRBJ1-2): DTGVSQNPRHKITKRGQNVTFRCDPISEHNRLYWYRQTLGQGPEFLTYFQNEAQLEKSRLLSDRFSAERPKGSFSTLEIQRTEQGDSAMYLCASIQTGRPYGYTFGSGTRLTVV.

As regards this clonotype: This likely traces to a read error, being one base from a far larger clone. V and J are TRBV25-1 and TRBJ2-2; D uncertain. The CDR3 is 12 residues long. CDR1 and CDR2 (germline): MGHDK, SYGVNS. DNA for the CDR3: TGTGTCAGCAGCTTGTCCGGCGGGGAGCTGTTTTTT. Protein: CVSSLSGGELFF. Complete variable domain (other parts from reference TRBV25-1 and TRBJ2-2): EADIYQTPRYLVIGTGKKITLECSQTMGHDKMYWYQQDPGMELHLIHYSYGVNSTEKGDLSSESTVSRIRTEHFPLTLESARPSHTSQYLCVSSLSGGELFFGEGSRLTVL.

As concerns this clonotype: Germline is not matched at one junction end, which may reflect a read error. The gene calls are TRBV20-1 and TRBJ2-5; 8 bases match TRBD1. CDR1 and CDR2 (germline): DFQATT, SNEGSKA (reference sequence). The CDR3 contains 16 residues. DNA for the CDR3: TGCAGTGCTGGAGATCTGGGCAGGGGGCACTCAGAGACCCAGTACTTC. Protein sequence: CSAGDLGRGHSETQYF.

This clonotype was found a few times. This sequence joins TRBV19 and TRBJ2-6; D is undetermined. Germline V gene data show CDR1 as LNHDA and CDR2 as SQIVND (reference sequence). Between the trimmed V and J ends, which lost 7 bases and 1 base, there was a span of 11 bases. There are 15 residues in the CDR3. CDR3 DNA sequence: TGTGCCAGTAATGCGCAACCATCTGGGGCCAACGTCCTGACTTTC. Protein product: CASNAQPSGANVLTF.

The chain couples TRBV20-1 to TRBJ1-4; no clear D gene. V dropped 0 bases and J dropped 4 bases, with 15 bases sitting between them. This CDR3 region has 16 residues. Germline V gives CDR1 DFQATT, CDR2 SNEGSKA (reference sequence). This CDR3 is CSARDRPLFRNEKLFF. CDR3 coding DNA: TGCAGTGCTAGAGACAGGCCCCTATTTCGTAATGAAAAACTGTTTTTT.

The chain uses TRBV25-1 and TRBJ2-2, with D perhaps given as TRBD1 or TRBD2 (5 bases each). The length of the CDR3 is 14 residues. V was shortened by 5 bases and J by 6 bases, with 13 bases between the two germline ends. Germline V lookup: CDR1 MGHDK, CDR2 SYGVNS. CDR3 nucleotide sequence: TGTGCCAGCAGTTTACTCGGGGACGCCGGGGAGCTGTTTTTT. It translates to CASSLLGDAGELFF.

This clonotype appeared a few times. The CDR3 DNA reads TGTGCCATCAGTGAGTCGACAGGGAAGGGTACCGGGGAGCTGTTTTTT. Its translation is CAISESTGKGTGELFF. The chain is built from TRBV10-3 and TRBJ2-2; TRBD1 agrees at 7 bases. CDR3 length: 16 residues. The germline CDR1 and CDR2 sequences are ENHRY and SYGVKD. The ends lost 0 bases at V and 5 bases at J; junction bases unmatched: 6.

This clonotype has more than one count but fewer than ten. The chain has TRBV6-6 and TRBJ1-2; no reliable D call. V was pared by 0 bases and J by 6 bases, with 5 bases between. Germline V CDR1 and CDR2: MNHNY, SVGAGI (reference sequence). The CDR3 totals 12 residues. CDR3 in amino acids: CASSYSPDGYTF. Here the CDR3 DNA reads TGTGCCAGCAGTTACTCACCCGATGGCTACACCTTC.